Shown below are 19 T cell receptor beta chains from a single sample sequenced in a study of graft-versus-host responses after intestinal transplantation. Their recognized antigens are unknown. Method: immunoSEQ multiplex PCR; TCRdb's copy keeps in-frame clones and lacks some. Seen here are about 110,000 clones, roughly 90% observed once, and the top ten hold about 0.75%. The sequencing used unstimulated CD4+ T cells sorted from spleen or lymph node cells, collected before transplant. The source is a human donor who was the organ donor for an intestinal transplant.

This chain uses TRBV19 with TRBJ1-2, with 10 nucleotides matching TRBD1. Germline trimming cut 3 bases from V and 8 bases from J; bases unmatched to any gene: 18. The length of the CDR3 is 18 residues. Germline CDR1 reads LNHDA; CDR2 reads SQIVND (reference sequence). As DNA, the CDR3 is TGTGCCAGTAGTATCCCAGCCGGGACAGGGGTATTTGTAGACGGCTACACCTTC. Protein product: CASSIPAGTGVFVDGYTF.

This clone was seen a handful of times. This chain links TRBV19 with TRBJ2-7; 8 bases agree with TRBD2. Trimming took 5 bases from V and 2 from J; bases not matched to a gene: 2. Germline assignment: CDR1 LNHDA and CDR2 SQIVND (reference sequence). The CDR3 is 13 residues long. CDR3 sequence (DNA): TGTGCCAGTAGTGGAGCGGGGGCCTACGAGCAGTACTTC. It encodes CASSGAGAYEQYF. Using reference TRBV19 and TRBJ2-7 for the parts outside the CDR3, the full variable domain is DGGITQSPKYLFRKEGQNVTLSCEQNLNHDAMYWYRQDPGQGLRLIYYSQIVNDFQKGDIAEGYSVSREKKESFPLTVTSAQKNPTAFYLCASSGAGAYEQYFGPGTRLTVT.

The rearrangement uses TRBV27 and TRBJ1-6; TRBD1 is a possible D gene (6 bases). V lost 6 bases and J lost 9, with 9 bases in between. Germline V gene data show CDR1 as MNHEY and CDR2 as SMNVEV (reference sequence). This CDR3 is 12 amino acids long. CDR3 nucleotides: TGTGCCAGCAGGACAGGCGGTTCACCCCTCCACTTT. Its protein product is CASRTGGSPLHF.

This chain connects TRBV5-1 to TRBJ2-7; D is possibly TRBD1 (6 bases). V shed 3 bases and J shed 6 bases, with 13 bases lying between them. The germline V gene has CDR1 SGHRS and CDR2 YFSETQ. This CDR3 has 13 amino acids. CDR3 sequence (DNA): TGCGCCAGCAGCTCGGACAGTTGGGCCGAGCAGTACTTC. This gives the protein CASSSDSWAEQYF.

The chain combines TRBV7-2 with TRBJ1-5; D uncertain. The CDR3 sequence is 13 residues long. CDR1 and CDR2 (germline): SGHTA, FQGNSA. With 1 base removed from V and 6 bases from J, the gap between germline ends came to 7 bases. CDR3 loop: CASSLDPGQPQHF. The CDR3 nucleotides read TGTGCCAGCAGCTTAGATCCGGGTCAGCCCCAGCATTTT.

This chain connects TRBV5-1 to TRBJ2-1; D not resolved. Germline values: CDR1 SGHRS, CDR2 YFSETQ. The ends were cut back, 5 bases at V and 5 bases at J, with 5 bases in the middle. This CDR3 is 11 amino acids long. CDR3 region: CASRVDNEQFF. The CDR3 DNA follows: TGCGCCAGCAGAGTGGACAATGAGCAGTTCTTC.

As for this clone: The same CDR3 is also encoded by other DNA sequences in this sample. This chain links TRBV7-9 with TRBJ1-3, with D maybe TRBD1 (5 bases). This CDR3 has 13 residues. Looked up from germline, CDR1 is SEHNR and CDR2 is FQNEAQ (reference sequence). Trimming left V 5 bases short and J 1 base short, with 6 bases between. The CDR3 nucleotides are TGTGCCAGCAGCCCAGGGTCTGGAAACACCATATATTTT. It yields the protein CASSPGSGNTIYF. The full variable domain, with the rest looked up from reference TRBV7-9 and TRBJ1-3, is DTGVSQNPRHKITKRGQNVTFRCDPISEHNRLYWYRQTLGQGPEFLTYFQNEAQLEKSRLLSDRFSAERPKGSFSTLEIQRTEQGDSAMYLCASSPGSGNTIYFGEGSWLTVV.

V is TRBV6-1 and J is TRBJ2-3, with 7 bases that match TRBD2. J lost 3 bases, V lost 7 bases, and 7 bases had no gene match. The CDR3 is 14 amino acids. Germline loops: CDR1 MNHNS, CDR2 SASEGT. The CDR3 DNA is TGTGCCAGCAACCGCGCGGGAGCGACAGATACGCAGTATTTT. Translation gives CASNRAGATDTQYF.

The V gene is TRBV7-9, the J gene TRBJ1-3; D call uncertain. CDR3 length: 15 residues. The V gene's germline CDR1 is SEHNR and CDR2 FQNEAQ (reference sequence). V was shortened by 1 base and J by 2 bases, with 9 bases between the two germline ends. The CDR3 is CASSLEGFAGNTIYF. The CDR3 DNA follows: TGTGCCAGCAGCTTAGAAGGGTTCGCTGGAAACACCATATATTTT.

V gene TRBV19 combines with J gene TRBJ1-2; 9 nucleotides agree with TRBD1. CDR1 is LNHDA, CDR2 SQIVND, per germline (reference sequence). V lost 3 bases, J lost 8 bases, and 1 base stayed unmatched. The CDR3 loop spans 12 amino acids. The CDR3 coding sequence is TGTGCCAGTAGTATTACAGGGGGCGGCTACACCTTC. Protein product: CASSITGGGYTF.

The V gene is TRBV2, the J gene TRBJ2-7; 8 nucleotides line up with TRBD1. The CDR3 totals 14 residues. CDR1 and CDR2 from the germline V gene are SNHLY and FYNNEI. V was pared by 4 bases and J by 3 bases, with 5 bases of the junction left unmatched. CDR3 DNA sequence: TGTGCCAGCAGTGTCATACAGGGGGACTACGAGCAGTACTTC. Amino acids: CASSVIQGDYEQYF.

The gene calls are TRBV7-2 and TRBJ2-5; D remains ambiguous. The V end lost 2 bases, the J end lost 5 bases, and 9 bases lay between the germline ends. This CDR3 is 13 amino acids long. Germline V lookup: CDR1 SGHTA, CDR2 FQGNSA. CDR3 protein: CASSLRFRETQYF. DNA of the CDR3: TGTGCCAGCAGCTTACGTTTTCGGGAGACCCAGTACTTC.

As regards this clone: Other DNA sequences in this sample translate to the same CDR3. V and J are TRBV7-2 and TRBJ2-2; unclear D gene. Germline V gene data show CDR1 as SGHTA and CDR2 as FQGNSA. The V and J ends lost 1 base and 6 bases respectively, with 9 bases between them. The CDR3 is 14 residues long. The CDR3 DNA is TGTGCCAGCAGCTTAGGGCACGGTTCCGGGGAGCTGTTTTTT. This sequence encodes CASSLGHGSGELFF. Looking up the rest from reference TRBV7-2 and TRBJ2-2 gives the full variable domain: GAGVSQSPSNKVTEKGKDVELRCDPISGHTALYWYRQSLGQGLEFLIYFQGNSAPDKSGLPSDRFSAERTGGSVSTLTIQRTQQEDSAVYLCASSLGHGSGELFFGEGSRLTVL.

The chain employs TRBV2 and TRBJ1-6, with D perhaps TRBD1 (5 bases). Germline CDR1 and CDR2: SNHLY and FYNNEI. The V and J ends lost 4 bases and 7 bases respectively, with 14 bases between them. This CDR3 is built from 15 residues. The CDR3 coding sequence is TGTGCCAGCAGTGGGGACGCCGTTTTAAATTCACCCCTCCACTTT. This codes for CASSGDAVLNSPLHF.

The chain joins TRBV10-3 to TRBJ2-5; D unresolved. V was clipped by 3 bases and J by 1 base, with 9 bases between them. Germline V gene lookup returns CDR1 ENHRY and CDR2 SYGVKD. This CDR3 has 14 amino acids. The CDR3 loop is CAISDGLVQETQYF. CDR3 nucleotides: TGTGCCATCAGTGACGGCCTAGTCCAAGAGACCCAGTACTTC.

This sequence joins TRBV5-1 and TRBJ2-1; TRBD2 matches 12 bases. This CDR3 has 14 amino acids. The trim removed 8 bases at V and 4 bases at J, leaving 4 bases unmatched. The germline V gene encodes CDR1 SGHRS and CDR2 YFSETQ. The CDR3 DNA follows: TGCGCCAGTAAACTAGCGGGGGGTTACAATGAGCAGTTCTTC. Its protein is CASKLAGGYNEQFF.

The CDR3 here is CASSEAGGPKNIQYF. The CDR3, as DNA: TGTGCCAGCAGTGAAGCGGGGGGGCCCAAAAACATTCAGTACTTC. The V gene is TRBV6-4, the J gene TRBJ2-4; TRBD2 agrees at 10 bases. The germline V gene encodes CDR1 MRHNA and CDR2 SNTAGT. This CDR3 spans 15 amino acids. Trimming cost V 3 bases and J 2 bases; bases outside gene matches: 1.

Here the CDR3 reads CASSLRLAGEQYF. CDR3 in DNA: TGTGCCAGCAGCCTAAGACTAGCGGGGGAGCAGTACTTC. The genes are TRBV9 and TRBJ2-7, with TRBD2 matching 11 bases. Germline lookup yields CDR1 SGDLS and CDR2 YYNGEE. This CDR3 comprises 13 residues. Trimming cost V 4 bases and J 7 bases; bases outside gene matches: 4.

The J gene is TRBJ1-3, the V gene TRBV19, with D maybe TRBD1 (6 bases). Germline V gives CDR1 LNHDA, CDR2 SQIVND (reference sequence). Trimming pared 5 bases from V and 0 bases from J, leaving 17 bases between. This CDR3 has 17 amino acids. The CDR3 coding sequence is TGTGCCAGTAGTCAGGGGTCGGCCCCTTACTCTGGAAACACCATATATTTT. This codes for CASSQGSAPYSGNTIYF. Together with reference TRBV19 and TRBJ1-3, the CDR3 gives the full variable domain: DGGITQSPKYLFRKEGQNVTLSCEQNLNHDAMYWYRQDPGQGLRLIYYSQIVNDFQKGDIAEGYSVSREKKESFPLTVTSAQKNPTAFYLCASSQGSAPYSGNTIYFGEGSWLTVV.